This entry lists 11 T cell receptor beta chains sequenced from one sample in a study of cytomegalovirus exposure and HLA in healthy donors. PCR primers comprised 60 Vbeta and 13 Jbeta primers. TCRdb keeps only in-frame clones here, not all; method: immunoSEQ multiplex PCR. The sample consists of 95,000 to 150,000 clones, roughly 9% of them appearing once. Sequencing was done on a sample of PBMCs. The source is a woman in her forties in good health and CMV-seropositive.

The V and J genes are TRBV11-2 and TRBJ1-1; the D is unclear. Trimming shortened V by 4 bases and J by 5 bases, and 20 bases separated the two germline ends. The CDR3 covers 16 residues. Looked up from germline, CDR1 is SGHAT and CDR2 is FQNNGV. Written as DNA, the CDR3 is TGTGCCAGCAGCTCCACCGCCGGGCTTGAGGGAACTGAAGCTTTCTTT. It encodes CASSSTAGLEGTEAFF.

The gene calls are TRBV7-6 and TRBJ2-3; 12 bases are shared with TRBD2. With 5 bases clipped from V and 7 bases from J, the junction kept 4 bases outside the gene matches. The CDR3 spans 14 residues. The germline gives CDR1 SGHVS, CDR2 FNYEAQ. The CDR3 sequence: CASSRTSGAYTQYF. DNA for the CDR3: TGTGCCAGCAGCCGGACTAGCGGGGCGTATACGCAGTATTTT.

The V gene is TRBV5-1, the J gene TRBJ1-2; D possibly corresponds to TRBD1 (6 bases). Per germline, CDR1 SGHRS and CDR2 YFSETQ. Trimming left V 4 bases short and J 4 bases short, with 14 bases between. The CDR3 consists of 14 residues. This CDR3 reads CASSIQQGSYGYTF. CDR3 DNA: TGCGCCAGCAGCATCCAACAGGGTTCCTATGGCTACACCTTC.

Here the CDR3 reads CASSPQPTDTQYF. The CDR3, as DNA: TGTGCCAGCTCACCACAGCCCACAGATACGCAGTATTTT. The genes are TRBV18 and TRBJ2-3; D is unresolved. The V gene lost 1 base and the J gene lost 2 bases, with 4 bases spanning the gap. Germline lookup yields CDR1 KGHSH and CDR2 LQKENI. The CDR3 spans 13 residues.

This clone was seen only a few times. Other DNA sequences in this sample translate to the same CDR3. This chain uses TRBV5-1 with TRBJ2-2; D not resolved. The germline V gene has CDR1 SGHRS and CDR2 YFSETQ. V gave up 4 bases and J gave up 1 base, with 5 bases separating them. This CDR3 region has 13 residues. The CDR3 here is CASSPGNTGELFF. In DNA form, the CDR3 reads TGCGCCAGCAGCCCGGGGAACACCGGGGAGCTGTTTTTT.

This chain joins TRBV21-1 and TRBJ2-2; the table's TRBD2 call for D was not verified on the DNA. TRBV21-1 is assigned pseudogene status. CDR3 length: 16 amino acids. CDR3 loop: CASSKSEGPDTGELFF. The CDR3 coding sequence is TGTGCCAGCAGCAAAAGTGAGGGTCCAGACACCGGGGAGCTGTTTTTT.

This chain joins TRBV2 and TRBJ2-3, with 9 bases that match TRBD2. Unmatched junction bases numbered 13, after V lost 6 bases and J lost 9 bases. Germline-derived CDR1 and CDR2 are SNHLY and FYNNEI. The CDR3 spans 15 residues. The CDR3 region is CASRVAGVTRDTQYF. CDR3 DNA sequence: TGTGCCAGCAGAGTAGCGGGGGTGACACGGGACACGCAGTATTTT.

This clone was counted between two and nine times. The limits of the CDR3 on the DNA are not certain, so only TCRdb's listed CDR3 is given. The chain joins TRBV28 to TRBJ2-3; TRBD1, the D gene given by the table, was not confirmed from the DNA. Germline CDR1 and CDR2: MDHEN and SYDVKM. Both ends counted, the CDR3 spans 14 residues. The CDR3 reads CASSSSTGTDTQYF.

J is TRBJ2-2 and V is TRBV5-1; 12 positions match TRBD2. Germline-derived CDR1 and CDR2 are SGHRS and YFSETQ. V was clipped by 5 bases and J by 0 bases; unmatched bases: 2. The CDR3 covers 16 residues. DNA of the CDR3: TGCGCCAGCAGGACTAGCGGGGGATCGAACACCGGGGAGCTGTTTTTT. It specifies CASRTSGGSNTGELFF.

The V call is TRBV18, the J call TRBJ2-7, with 10 bases fitting TRBD1. Germline V gives CDR1 KGHSH, CDR2 LQKENI. The trim removed 4 bases at V and 3 bases at J, leaving 9 bases unmatched. This CDR3 contains 16 residues. The CDR3, as DNA: TGTGCCAGCTCACAAGAACGCCGGGACAGGGGCTACGAGCAGTACTTC. Translated: CASSQERRDRGYEQYF.

The chain joins TRBV30 to TRBJ1-4; 7 bases map to TRBD1. The CDR3 sequence is 16 residues long. The germline V gene encodes CDR1 GTSNPN and CDR2 SVGIG (reference sequence). With 3 bases clipped from V and 8 bases from J, the junction kept 15 bases outside the gene matches. The CDR3 spells CAWSPPGQPRGEKLFF. Written as DNA, the CDR3 is TGTGCCTGGAGCCCGCCGGGACAGCCGAGAGGCGAAAAACTGTTTTTT. Looking up the rest from reference TRBV30 and TRBJ1-4 gives the full variable domain: SQTIHQWPATLVQPVGSPLSLECTVEGTSNPNLYWYRQAAGRGLQLLFYSVGIGQISSEVPQNLSASRPQDRQFILSSKKLLLSDSGFYLCAWSPPGQPRGEKLFFGSGTQLSVL.